This T cell receptor beta chain was recorded in a study of shared clonotypes between healthy human individuals. This clone was recorded once. V dropped 2 bases and J dropped 4 bases, with 9 bases sitting between them. Germline V gene lookup returns CDR1 MNHNS and CDR2 SASEGT. The CDR3 has 14 amino acids. An even split of each subset's genomic DNA across several immunoSEQ plates was performed. It was on ten immunoSEQ deep assay plates that unsorted PBMC DNA was sequenced. This table comes from immunoSEQ multiplex PCR, and its TCRdb copy is limited to in-frame clones, with some not included. The top ten hold roughly an eighth of the sample, which has fewer than 500,000 clones, almost 80% seen once.

The sample taken for sequencing was PBMCs. The TCR was taken from a woman aged 40 to 55 in good health. Some clones in this sample may be carry-over from other donors' samples. The chain combines TRBV6-1 with TRBJ1-3, with D perhaps TRBD1 (6 bases). CDR3 loop: CASSETGLGNTIYF. The DNA of the CDR3 is TGTGCCAGCAGTGAAACAGGGCTAGGAAACACCATATATTTT.